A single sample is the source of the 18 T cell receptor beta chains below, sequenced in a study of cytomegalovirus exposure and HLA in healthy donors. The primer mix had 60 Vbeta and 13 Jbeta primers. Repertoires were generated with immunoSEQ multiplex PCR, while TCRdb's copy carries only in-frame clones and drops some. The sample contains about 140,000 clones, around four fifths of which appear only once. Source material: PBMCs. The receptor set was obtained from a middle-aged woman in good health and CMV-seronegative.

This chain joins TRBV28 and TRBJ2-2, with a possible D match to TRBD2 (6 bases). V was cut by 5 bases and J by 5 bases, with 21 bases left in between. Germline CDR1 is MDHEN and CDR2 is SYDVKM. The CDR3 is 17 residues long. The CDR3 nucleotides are TGTGCCAGCAGTCCCCATCTCGGCGGGGCGTATACCGGGGAGCTGTTTTTT. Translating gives CASSPHLGGAYTGELFF.

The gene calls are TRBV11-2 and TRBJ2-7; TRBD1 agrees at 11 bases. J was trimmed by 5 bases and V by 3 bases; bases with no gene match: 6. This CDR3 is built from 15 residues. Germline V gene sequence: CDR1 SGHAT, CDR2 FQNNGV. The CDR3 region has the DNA TGTGCCAGCAGCTTTTCCGGGACAGGGGGGGACGAGCAGTACTTC. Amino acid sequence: CASSFSGTGGDEQYF.

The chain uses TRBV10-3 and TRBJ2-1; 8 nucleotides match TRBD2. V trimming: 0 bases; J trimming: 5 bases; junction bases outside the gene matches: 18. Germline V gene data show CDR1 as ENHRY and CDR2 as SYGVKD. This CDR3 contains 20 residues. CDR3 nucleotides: TGTGCCATCAGTGAGTCCGAGCTAGCGGGTTTCACAAGGGTCCACAATGAGCAGTTCTTC. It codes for CAISESELAGFTRVHNEQFF.

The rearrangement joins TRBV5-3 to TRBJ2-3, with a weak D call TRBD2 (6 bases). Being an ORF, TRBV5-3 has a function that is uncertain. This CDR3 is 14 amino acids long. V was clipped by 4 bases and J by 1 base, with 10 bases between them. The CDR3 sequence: CARSRGLRTDTQYF. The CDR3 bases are TGTGCCAGAAGCCGGGGACTCCGCACAGATACGCAGTATTTT.

The CDR3 loop is CAWSRITGTEAFF. CDR3 DNA: TGTGCCTGGAGTAGGATTACGGGGACTGAAGCTTTCTTT. The gene calls are TRBV30 and TRBJ1-1, with D uncertain. The CDR3 contains 13 residues. Trimming took off 2 bases at V and 5 bases at J, with 12 bases between the two ends. Germline CDR1 reads GTSNPN; CDR2 reads SVGIG (reference sequence). Complete variable domain (other parts from reference TRBV30 and TRBJ1-1): SQTIHQWPATLVQPVGSPLSLECTVEGTSNPNLYWYRQAAGRGLQLLFYSVGIGQISSEVPQNLSASRPQDRQFILSSKKLLLSDSGFYLCAWSRITGTEAFFGQGTRLTVV.

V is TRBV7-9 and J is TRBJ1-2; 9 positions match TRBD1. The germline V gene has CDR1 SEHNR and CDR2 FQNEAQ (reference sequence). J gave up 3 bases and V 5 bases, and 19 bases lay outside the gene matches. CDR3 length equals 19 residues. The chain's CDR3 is CASSRGAKAGTGRDYGYTF. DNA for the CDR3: TGTGCCAGCAGCCGAGGGGCCAAGGCCGGGACAGGGAGGGACTATGGCTACACCTTC.

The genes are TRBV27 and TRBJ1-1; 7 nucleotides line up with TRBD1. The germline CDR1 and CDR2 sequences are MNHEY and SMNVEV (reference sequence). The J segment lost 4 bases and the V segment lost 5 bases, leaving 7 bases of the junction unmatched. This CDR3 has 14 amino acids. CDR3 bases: TGTGCCAGCAGTCCTACAGGGGCGCGCACTGAAGCTTTCTTT. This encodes CASSPTGARTEAFF.

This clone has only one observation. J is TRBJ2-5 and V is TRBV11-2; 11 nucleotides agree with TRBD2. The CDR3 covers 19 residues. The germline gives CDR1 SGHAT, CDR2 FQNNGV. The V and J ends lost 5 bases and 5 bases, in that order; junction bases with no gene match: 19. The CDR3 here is CASSRGLPQLAGVVETQYF. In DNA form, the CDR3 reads TGTGCCAGCAGCCGGGGGCTCCCACAACTAGCGGGAGTTGTTGAGACCCAGTACTTC.

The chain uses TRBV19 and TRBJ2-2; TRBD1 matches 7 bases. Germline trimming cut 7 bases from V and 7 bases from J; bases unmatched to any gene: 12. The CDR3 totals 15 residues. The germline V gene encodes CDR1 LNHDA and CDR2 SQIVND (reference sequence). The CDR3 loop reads CASINRQGMVGELFF. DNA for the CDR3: TGTGCCAGTATTAATCGACAGGGAATGGTCGGGGAGCTGTTTTTT.

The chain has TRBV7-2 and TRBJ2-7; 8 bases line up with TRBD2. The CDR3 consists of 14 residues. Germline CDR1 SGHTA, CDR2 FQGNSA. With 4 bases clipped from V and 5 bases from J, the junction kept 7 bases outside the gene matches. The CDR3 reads CASSSQSGRNEQYF. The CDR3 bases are TGTGCCAGCAGCTCCCAGAGCGGGAGAAACGAGCAGTACTTC.

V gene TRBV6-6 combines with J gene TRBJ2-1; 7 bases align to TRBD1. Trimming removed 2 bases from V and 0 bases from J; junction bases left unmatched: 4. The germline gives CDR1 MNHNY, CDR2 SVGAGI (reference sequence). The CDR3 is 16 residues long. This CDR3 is CASSYRQGPSYNEQFF. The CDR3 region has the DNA TGTGCCAGCAGTTACCGACAGGGCCCCTCCTACAATGAGCAGTTCTTC.

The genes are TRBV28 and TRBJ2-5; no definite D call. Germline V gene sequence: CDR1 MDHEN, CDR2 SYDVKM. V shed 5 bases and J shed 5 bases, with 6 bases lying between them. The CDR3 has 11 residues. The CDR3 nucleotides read TGTGCCAGCAGTCAGTGGGAGACCCAGTACTTC. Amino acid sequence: CASSQWETQYF.

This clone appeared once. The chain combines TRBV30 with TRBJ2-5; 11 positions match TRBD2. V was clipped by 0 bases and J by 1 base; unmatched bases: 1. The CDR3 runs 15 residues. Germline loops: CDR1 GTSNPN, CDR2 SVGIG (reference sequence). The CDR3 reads CAWSVGTSGQETQYF. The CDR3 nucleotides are TGTGCCTGGAGTGTAGGGACTAGCGGCCAAGAGACCCAGTACTTC.

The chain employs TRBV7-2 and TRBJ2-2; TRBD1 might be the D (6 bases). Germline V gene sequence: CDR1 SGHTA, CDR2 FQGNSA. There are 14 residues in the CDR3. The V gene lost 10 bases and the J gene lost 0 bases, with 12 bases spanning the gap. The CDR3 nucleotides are TGTGCCATACGGGACATTTCGAACACCGGGGAGCTGTTTTTT. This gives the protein CAIRDISNTGELFF.

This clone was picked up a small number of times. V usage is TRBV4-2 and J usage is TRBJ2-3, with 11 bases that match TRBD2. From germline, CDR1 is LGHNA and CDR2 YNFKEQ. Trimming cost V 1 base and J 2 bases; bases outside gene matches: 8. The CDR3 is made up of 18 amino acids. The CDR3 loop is CASSQGIAGGAPTDTQYF. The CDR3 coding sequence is TGTGCCAGCAGCCAAGGAATAGCGGGAGGGGCACCCACAGATACGCAGTATTTT.

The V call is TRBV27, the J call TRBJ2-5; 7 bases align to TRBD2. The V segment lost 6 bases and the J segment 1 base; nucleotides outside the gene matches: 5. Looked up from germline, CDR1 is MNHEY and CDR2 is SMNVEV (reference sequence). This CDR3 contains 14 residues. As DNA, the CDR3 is TGTGCCAGCAGGTTCACGGGGGGCCAAGAGACCCAGTACTTC. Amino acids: CASRFTGGQETQYF.

The CDR3 bases are TGTGCCAGCTCACCACCGGGACAGGACCGGAGCGGCGAAAAACTGTTTTTT. This encodes CASSPPGQDRSGEKLFF. J is TRBJ1-4 and V is TRBV18, with 8 bases lining up with TRBD1. CDR3 length: 17 residues. After removal of 0 bases from V and 8 bases from J, the junction contained 11 bases not matched to a gene. CDR1 and CDR2 from the germline V gene are KGHSH and LQKENI.

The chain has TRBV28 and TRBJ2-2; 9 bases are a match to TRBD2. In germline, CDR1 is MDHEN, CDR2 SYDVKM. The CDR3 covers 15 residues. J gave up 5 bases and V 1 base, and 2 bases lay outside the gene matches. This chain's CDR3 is CASSLLAGGTGELFF. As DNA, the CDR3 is TGTGCCAGCAGTTTATTGGCGGGAGGGACCGGGGAGCTGTTTTTT. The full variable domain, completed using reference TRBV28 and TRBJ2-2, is DVKVTQSSRYLVKRTGEKVFLECVQDMDHENMFWYRQDPGLGLRLIYFSYDVKMKEKGDIPEGYSVSREKKERFSLILESASTNQTSMYLCASSLLAGGTGELFFGEGSRLTVL.